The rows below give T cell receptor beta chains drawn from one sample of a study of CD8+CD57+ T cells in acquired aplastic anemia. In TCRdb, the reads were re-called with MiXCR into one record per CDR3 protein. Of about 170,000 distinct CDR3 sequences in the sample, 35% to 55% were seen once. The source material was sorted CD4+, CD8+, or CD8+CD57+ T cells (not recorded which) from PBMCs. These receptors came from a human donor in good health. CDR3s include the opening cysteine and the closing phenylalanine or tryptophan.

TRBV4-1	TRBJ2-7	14	CASSLADGTYEQYF
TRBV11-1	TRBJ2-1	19	CASSLAWLFQREHYNEQFF
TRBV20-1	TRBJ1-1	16	CSARGQPRRMNTEAFF
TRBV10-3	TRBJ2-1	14	CATSSGRVVDEQFF
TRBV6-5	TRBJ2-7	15	CASSYTGLVSSEQYF
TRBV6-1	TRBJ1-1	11	CASSEVAEAFF
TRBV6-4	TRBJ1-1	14	CAGSDSGQNTEALF
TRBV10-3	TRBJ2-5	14	CAINPGGVQETQYF
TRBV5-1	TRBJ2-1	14	CASRTLAGVNEQFF
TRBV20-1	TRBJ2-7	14	CSASNPGGLYEQYF
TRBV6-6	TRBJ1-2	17	CASSYYPFGGADYGYTF
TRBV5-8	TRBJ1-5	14	CASTWGYLGQPQHF
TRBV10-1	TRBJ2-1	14	CASRGQGTRDEQFF
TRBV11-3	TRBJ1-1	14	CASSPQGANTEAFF
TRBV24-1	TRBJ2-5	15	CATSDPGQGKETQYF
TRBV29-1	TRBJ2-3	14	CSVEVRRGTDTQYF
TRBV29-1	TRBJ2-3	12	CSVSSGGDTQYF
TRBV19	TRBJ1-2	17	CASTPRNHRDTYRGCTF
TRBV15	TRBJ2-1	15	CATSSLAGDLNEQFF
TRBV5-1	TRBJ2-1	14	CASSIQTGYNQQFF
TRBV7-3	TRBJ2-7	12	CASTRDYYEQYF
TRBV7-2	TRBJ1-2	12	CASSLVTYGYTF
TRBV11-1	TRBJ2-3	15	CASSAASGRADTQYF
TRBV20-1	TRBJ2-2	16	CSASPPDRRDTGELFF
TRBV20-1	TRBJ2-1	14	CSASSGSDYNEQFF
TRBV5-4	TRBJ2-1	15	CASSASGTSYNEQFF
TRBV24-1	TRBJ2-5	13	CATSDSREETQYF
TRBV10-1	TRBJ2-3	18	CASSESPGRGPSTDTQYF
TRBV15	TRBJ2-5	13	CAASRGVGETQYF
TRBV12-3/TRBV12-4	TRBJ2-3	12	CASAVMADTQYF
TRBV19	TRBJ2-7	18	CASSTRHSRDRVGYEQHF
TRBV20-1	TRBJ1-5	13	CSARQGGDQPQHF
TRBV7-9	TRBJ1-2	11	CASSWDSIYTF
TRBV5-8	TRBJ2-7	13	CASSLEGANEQYF
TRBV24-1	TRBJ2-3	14	CATAGLAGTDTQYF
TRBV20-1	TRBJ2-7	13	CSAGVWGLDEQYF
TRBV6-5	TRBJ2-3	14	CASSSRTGTDTQYF
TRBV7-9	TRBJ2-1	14	CASSLDGSYNERFF
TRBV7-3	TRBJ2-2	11	CASGAGVELFF
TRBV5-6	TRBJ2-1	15	CASSFRGVSYNEQFF
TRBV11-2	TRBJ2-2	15	CASSLVRSHTGELFF
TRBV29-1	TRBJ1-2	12	CSATGSAYGYTF
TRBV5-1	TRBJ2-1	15	CASSHQGGQGNEQFF
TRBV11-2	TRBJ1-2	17	CASTQGGQLTGIYGYTF
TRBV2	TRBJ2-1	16	CASSNTGTSGYNEQLF
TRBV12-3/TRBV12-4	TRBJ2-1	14	CASSVASGYNEQFF
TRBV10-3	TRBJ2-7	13	CAISRDGSYEQYF
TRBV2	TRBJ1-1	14	CASSEIGKDAEAFF
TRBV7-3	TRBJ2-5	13	CASSFREGETQYF
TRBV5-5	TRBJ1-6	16	CASSLEAAHGNSPLHF
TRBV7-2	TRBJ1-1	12	CASSLDDTLPFF
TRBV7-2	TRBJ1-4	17	CASSLGLSPLGNEKLFF